This record looks at one TCR beta chain sequence and its context. The antigen it recognizes is unknown. The record has no base qualities; no much larger clone is one base away. This sample is drawn from a study of T-cell reconstitution after alpha-beta-depleted transplantation in children (dated by TCRdb to 2016 to 2018). Broadly, across the study: T-cell immune reconstitution after TCRalphabeta/CD19-depleted allogeneic hematopoietic cell transplantation in children was quantitatively tracked in the study by means of TCR repertoire profiling.

In the paper's terms, the treatment or condition label means: allogeneic hematopoietic cell transplantation with graft depleted of TCRalphabeta T cells and CD19 B cells. The transplant recipients were children given TCRalphabeta/CD19-depleted allogeneic hematopoietic cell grafts. Library preparation employed PCR. TCRdb shows the sequencer as Illumina HiSeq 2500. TCR library preparation used molecular barcoding, with unique molecular identifiers applied to normalize quantification of the TCRbeta repertoire. TCRdb trimmed public reads at Q25 via fastp, called clones via MiXCR and kept in-frame beta chains. Each entry merges the rows of one CDR3 protein and shows their most common DNA and genes. This sample comprises about 300,000 distinct CDR3 sequences, just over 7.5% of them detected only once. In total, the top ten clones hold 9.1% of the sample. V and J are truncated by 0 bases and 6 bases respectively, leaving an intervening sequence of 11 bases. Its CDR3 holds 14 amino acids, cysteine through phenylalanine. CDR3 DNA is the only sequence kept; it has 42 bases, read in frame from the first base. For CDR1 and CDR2, the germline V gene lists MNHEY and SVGAGI.

Results the study describes overall, beyond this receptor: Over the following months the frequencies of hyperexpanded clones went down, and after one year T-cell counts and TCRbeta diversity were mostly credited to newly produced T cells. In some patients, the high TCRbeta diversity seen at day 60 was put down to recipient T cells and intrathymic progenitors that had survived conditioning. About two months after transplant, the apparently early recovery of alphabetaT-cell counts reportedly depended on just several hundred clones that had expanded rapidly and came from non-depleted graft cells.

The rearranged chain carries TRBV6-5 and TRBJ1-1, and the D gene may be TRBD1, 5 bases matching. The TCR was taken from a female patient under 10 years old who had a stem cell transplant for Fanconi anemia, so the T cells may come from the graft donor. This specimen was peripheral blood, taken 360 days after TCRalphabeta/CD19-depleted stem cell transplant. The CDR3 has the sequence CASSYSSGAAEAFF. The DNA sequence is given as TGTGCCAGCAGTTACTCGAGTGGGGCCGCTGAAGCTTTCTTT.